These 10 T cell receptor beta chains came from one sample sequenced in a study of siplizumab effects on memory and regulatory T cells. Only in-frame clones appear in the TCRdb table, and some are missing; sequencing was by immunoSEQ multiplex PCR. Of tens of thousands of clones in the sample, 93% are singletons; the top ten hold about 6.7%. The sample taken for sequencing was CD8+ T cells sorted from blood. The receptor source for this set is a human donor in good health.

The V call is TRBV6-5, the J call TRBJ2-1; 13 bases align to TRBD2. Germline CDR1 is MNHEY and CDR2 is SVGAGI. The CDR3 is made up of 15 amino acids. Unmatched junction bases numbered 4, after V lost 5 bases and J lost 6 bases. The CDR3 spells CASSHGTSGTNEQFF. The CDR3 DNA reads TGTGCCAGCAGTCACGGGACTAGCGGGACCAATGAGCAGTTCTTC.

This chain links TRBV12-5 with TRBJ2-1; D may be TRBD2 (6 bases). The CDR3 contains 13 residues. The germline V gene has CDR1 LGHNT and CDR2 FRNRAP. Trimming shortened V by 4 bases and J by 4 bases, and 8 bases separated the two germline ends. The DNA for the CDR3 is TGTGCTAGTGGTTACGGGAGATACAATGAGCAGTTCTTC. It translates to CASGYGRYNEQFF.

The gene calls are TRBV5-6 and TRBJ1-2, with a tentative D call TRBD1 (6 bases). The CDR3 loop spans 15 amino acids. The germline V gene encodes CDR1 SGHDT and CDR2 YYEEEE. V was trimmed by 3 bases and J by 2 bases, leaving 14 bases between them. CDR3 nucleotides: TGTGCCAGCAGCTCATACAGGGTGGAGAACTATGGCTACACCTTC. Its protein is CASSSYRVENYGYTF.

This rearrangement joins TRBV5-4 to TRBJ2-1; D is uncertain. Trimming took 0 bases from V and 10 from J, leaving 8 bases between them. Germline V gene sequence: CDR1 SGHNT, CDR2 YYREEE (reference sequence). The CDR3 is made up of 12 amino acids. CDR3 DNA sequence: TGTGCCAGCAGCTTGGGGGTGACAGAGCAGTTCTTC. Translated: CASSLGVTEQFF.

DNA of the CDR3: TGTGCCAGCAGCGAACGGGGCCCCTACGAGCAGTACTTC. It specifies CASSERGPYEQYF. The rearrangement uses TRBV27 and TRBJ2-7; D tentatively fits TRBD1 or TRBD2 (5 bases each). V gave up 6 bases and J gave up 2 bases, with 11 bases separating them. The CDR3 is 13 residues long. Germline CDR1 MNHEY, CDR2 SMNVEV (reference sequence).

The chain recombines TRBV6-5 with TRBJ1-4; D uncertain. CDR3 size: 14 residues. Germline lookup yields CDR1 MNHEY and CDR2 SVGAGI. The ends were cut back, 5 bases at V and 5 bases at J, with 12 bases in the middle. The CDR3: CASSRYGDNEKLFF. The CDR3 DNA follows: TGTGCCAGCAGTAGGTACGGAGACAATGAAAAACTGTTTTTT.

The chain's CDR3 is CASSSGTGGETQYF. For the CDR3, the DNA is TGTGCCAGCAGTTCAGGGACAGGGGGAGAGACCCAGTACTTC. The V and J genes are TRBV6-6 and TRBJ2-5; 11 bases align to TRBD1. This CDR3 comprises 14 residues. J lost 4 bases, V lost 4 bases, and 2 bases had no gene match. CDR1 is MNHNY, CDR2 SVGAGI, per germline (reference sequence).

The chain combines TRBV20-1 with TRBJ2-2; possibly TRBD1 for D (6 bases). This CDR3 region has 11 residues. Germline V gene lookup returns CDR1 DFQATT and CDR2 SNEGSKA (reference sequence). Trimming shortened V by 0 bases and J by 13 bases, and 9 bases separated the two germline ends. CDR3 nucleotides: TGCAGTGCTAGAGAACAGGGTGTGCTGTTTTTT. This sequence encodes CSAREQGVLFF.

This clone came up once. The genes are TRBV27 and TRBJ1-4, with TRBD1 matching 10 bases. The V and J ends lost 6 bases and 7 bases, in that order; junction bases with no gene match: 11. The CDR3 runs to 16 residues. Germline V gene lookup returns CDR1 MNHEY and CDR2 SMNVEV (reference sequence). In DNA form, the CDR3 reads TGTGCCAGCAGACCGACGGAAGACAGGGGGCTTGAAAAACTGTTTTTT. Translation: CASRPTEDRGLEKLFF.

This sequence joins TRBV15 and TRBJ2-7; TRBD2 matches 11 bases. CDR1 and CDR2 from the germline V gene are LNHNV and YYDKDF (reference sequence). This CDR3 has 16 residues. The V gene end was trimmed by 0 bases and the J gene end by 6 bases; junction bases not matched to a gene: 7. This CDR3 reads CATSRDRSGRAIEQYF. CDR3 nucleotide sequence: TGTGCCACCAGCAGAGATCGTAGCGGGAGGGCCATCGAGCAGTACTTC.